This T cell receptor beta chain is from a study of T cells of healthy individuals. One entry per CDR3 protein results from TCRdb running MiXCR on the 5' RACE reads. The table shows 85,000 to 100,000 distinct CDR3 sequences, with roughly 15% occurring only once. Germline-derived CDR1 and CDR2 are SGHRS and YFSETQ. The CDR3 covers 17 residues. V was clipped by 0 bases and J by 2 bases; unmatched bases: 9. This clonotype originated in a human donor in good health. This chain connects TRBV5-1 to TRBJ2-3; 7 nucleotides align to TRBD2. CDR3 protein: CASSLDGGNFHTDTQYF. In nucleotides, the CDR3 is TGCGCCAGCAGCTTGGACGGGGGGAATTTCCACACAGATACGCAGTATTTT.